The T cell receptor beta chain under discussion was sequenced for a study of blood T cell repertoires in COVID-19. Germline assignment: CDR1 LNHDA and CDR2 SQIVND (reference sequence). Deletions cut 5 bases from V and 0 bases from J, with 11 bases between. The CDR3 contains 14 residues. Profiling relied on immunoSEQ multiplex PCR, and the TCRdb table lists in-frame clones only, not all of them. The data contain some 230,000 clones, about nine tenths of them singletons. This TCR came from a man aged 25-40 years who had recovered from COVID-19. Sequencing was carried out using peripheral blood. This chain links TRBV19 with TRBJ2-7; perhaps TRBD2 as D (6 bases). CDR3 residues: CASSQGGDSYEQYF. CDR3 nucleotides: TGTGCCAGTAGTCAAGGCGGGGACTCCTACGAGCAGTACTTC.